This TCR beta chain emerged from a study of beta chain features in type 1 diabetes. General observations from the study: The cDNA sequencing approach could over-represent high-TCR-expressing cells. Patients with Type 1 diabetes showed moderately but significantly shorter TCRB CDR3s in all four CD4+ subsets. In type 1 diabetes patients, VDJ junctions had fewer insertions; deletions at these junctions were more frequent.

The authors reverse transcribed all of the isolated RNA, so sequencing captured expressed TCRB transcripts. Generated by immunoSEQ multiplex PCR, the TCRdb table keeps only in-frame clones and is missing some. Here the sample spans 130,000 to 150,000 clones, about 44% being singletons. As for this clone: Antigen unknown.

The TCR was taken from a man between 18 and 35 years old in good health. The sequencing input was Tregs from blood.

CDR3 region: CASSQIPLAESTDTQYF. CDR3 sequence (DNA): TGTGCCAGCAGCCAAATCCCTCTAGCGGAGAGCACAGATACGCAGTATTTT. The rearrangement joins TRBV4-2 to TRBJ2-3, with 7 bases matching TRBD2. CDR3 size: 17 residues. CDR1 LGHNA and CDR2 YNFKEQ come from the germline V gene. V lost 2 bases and J lost 0; bases outside the gene matches: 8.